This T cell receptor (beta chain) emerged from a study of OX40 agonist ivuxolimab in advanced cancers. Whole-study results and caveats: At 0.1 to 3.0 mg/kg, clonal expansion of CD4+ and CD8+ blood T cells had occurred by week 6.

Comment on this clone: Antigen: not known.

Data came from immunoSEQ multiplex PCR; TCRdb stores just in-frame clones and leaves some out. The sample yields roughly 80,000 clones, around four fifths seen once. V dropped 0 bases and J dropped 4; count of bases not matched to a gene: 6. The CDR3 is made up of 16 amino acids. The germline V gene encodes CDR1 SGHRS and CDR2 YFSETQ. The chain has TRBV5-1 and TRBJ2-7; TRBD2 agrees at 11 bases. Sequences were derived from CD4+ or CD8+ T cells sorted from blood, sampled in a trial of the OX40 agonist ivuxolimab. The origin of this receptor is an adult with an advanced solid tumor such as melanoma, head and neck, liver or kidney cancer. The CDR3 nucleotides are TGCGCCAGCAGCTTGGTTAATAGCGGGAGGGTGTACGAGCAGTACTTC. Protein sequence: CASSLVNSGRVYEQYF.